The next 6 T cell receptor beta chains were all read from a single sample in a study of cytomegalovirus exposure and HLA in healthy donors. PCR involved 60 Vbeta and 13 Jbeta primers. Clones were sequenced by immunoSEQ multiplex PCR, and TCRdb holds only the in-frame ones, with some missing. The repertoire consists of around 150,000 clones, with 65% to 70% occurring once and the leading ten covering roughly 1.7%. Sequenced input: PBMCs. The receptors here all came from a human donor in good health.

The chain has TRBV7-9 and TRBJ2-7; D ambiguous. The CDR3 runs to 12 residues. CDR1 is SEHNR, CDR2 FQNEAQ, per germline (reference sequence). V lost 5 bases, J lost 0 bases, and 5 bases lay in between. CDR3 in amino acids: CASSRGSYEQYF. DNA for the CDR3: TGTGCCAGCAGCCGCGGCTCCTACGAGCAGTACTTC. Variable domain in full (rest from reference TRBV7-9 and TRBJ2-7): DTGVSQNPRHKITKRGQNVTFRCDPISEHNRLYWYRQTLGQGPEFLTYFQNEAQLEKSRLLSDRFSAERPKGSFSTLEIQRTEQGDSAMYLCASSRGSYEQYFGPGTRLTVT.

The chain carries TRBV6-5 and TRBJ2-2; D not certain. The V and J ends lost 7 bases and 3 bases respectively, with 12 bases between them. From germline, CDR1 is MNHEY and CDR2 SVGAGI. The CDR3 is 14 residues long. Here the CDR3 DNA reads TGTGCCAGCATAAGTGCGTTGGACACCGGGGAGCTGTTTTTT. The encoded protein is CASISALDTGELFF.

The gene calls are TRBV5-1 and TRBJ2-5; 10 nucleotides agree with TRBD1. V shed 4 bases, J shed 2 bases, and the junction held 2 bases outside the gene matches. The CDR3 spans 14 residues. The germline CDR1 and CDR2 sequences are SGHRS and YFSETQ. The CDR3 is CASSRGQGQETQYF. In DNA form, the CDR3 reads TGCGCCAGCAGCCGGGGACAGGGGCAAGAGACCCAGTACTTC.

J is TRBJ2-5 and V is TRBV4-1; TRBD2 aligns across 11 bases. Germline CDR1 reads MGHRA; CDR2 reads YSYEKL. V lost 0 bases to trimming and J lost 5 bases; unmatched junction nucleotides: 2. The CDR3 length is 15 residues. The CDR3 nucleotides are TGCGCCAGCAGCCAAGATAGCGGGAGGGGGGAGACCCAGTACTTC. It translates to CASSQDSGRGETQYF.

This clone was recorded a few times. Here the CDR3 reads CASSIGGSGQGGEQYF. The CDR3 bases are TGTGCCAGCAGCATTGGGGGGTCGGGACAGGGAGGCGAGCAGTACTTC. This chain joins TRBV5-4 and TRBJ2-7; 9 bases are a match to TRBD1. In germline, CDR1 is SGHNT, CDR2 YYREEE (reference sequence). This CDR3 comprises 16 residues. The trim removed 4 bases at V and 6 bases at J, leaving 14 bases unmatched.

This clone has more than one count but fewer than ten. V gene TRBV7-9 combines with J gene TRBJ2-3, with TRBD1 matching over 10 bases. The CDR3 is 15 amino acids. The V gene's germline CDR1 is SEHNR and CDR2 FQNEAQ (reference sequence). The junction had 4 bases not matched to a gene; V was cut back by 5 bases and J by 2 bases. CDR3 bases: TGTGCCAGCAGCCTTGGGACAGGGGACACAGATACGCAGTATTTT. This codes for CASSLGTGDTDTQYF.